Listed below are T cell receptor beta chains from one sample, sequenced in a study of blood T cell repertoires in COVID-19. Assay: immunoSEQ multiplex PCR; the TCRdb copy retains only in-frame clones and omits some. The sample records some 110,000 clones, about 88% being singletons. Source material: peripheral blood. The origin of the receptors is a man aged 35 to 55 with acute or convalescent COVID-19. CDR3s include the opening cysteine and the closing phenylalanine or tryptophan. D genes are given only for firm matches. Some rows have no size entry. The others give once, few or many, or a class for an expanded clone.

TRBD2	TRBV5-6	TRBJ2-3	-	TGTGCCAGCAGCTCTTATCTGACTAGCCCGTTTTTAGATACGCAGTATTTT	CASSSYLTSPFLDTQYF
-	TRBV6-1	TRBJ1-6	-	TGTGCCAGCAGTGAAAGCGGAGAGGGAAATTCACCCCTCCACTTT	CASSESGEGNSPLHF
TRBD1	TRBV9	TRBJ2-2	-	TGTGCCAGCAGCGTAAGGACAGGGGGCATCGGGGAGCTGTTTTTT	CASSVRTGGIGELFF
-	TRBV7-6	TRBJ2-5	-	TGTGCCAGCAGCTCCCAAACTGGAGAGACCCAGTACTTC	CASSSQTGETQYF
-	TRBV5-8	TRBJ2-7	few	TGTGCCAGCAGTTCCCATCCCTACGAGCAGTACTTC	CASSSHPYEQYF
-	TRBV5-1	TRBJ2-2	-	TGCGCCAGCAGCTTTCGGGAGACCGGCACCGGGGAGCTGTTTTTT	CASSFRETGTGELFF
TRBD2	TRBV28	TRBJ2-1	once	TGTGCCAGCACTCCAGGGACTAGCGGAAACAATGAGCAGTTCTTC	CASTPGTSGNNEQFF
-	TRBV7-2	TRBJ1-2	-	TGTGCCAGCAGCCCTCAGGGATACTATGGCTACACCTTC	CASSPQGYYGYTF
-	TRBV6-5	TRBJ2-7	-	TGTGCCAGCAGTTACTACGGCCGGGGAACGGAGCAGTACTTC	CASSYYGRGTEQYF
-	TRBV7-8	TRBJ2-2	-	TGTGCCAGCAGCCCCGACACCGGGGAGCTGTTTTTT	CASSPDTGELFF
-	TRBV2	TRBJ1-6	many	TGTGCCAGCAGTGGCACATCTCATTCACCCCTCCACTTT	CASSGTSHSPLHF
TRBD1	TRBV28	TRBJ2-1	-	TGTGCCAGCAGCACACCCGGACAGGGCGCGGGCCCCTACAATGAGCAGTTCTTC	CASSTPGQGAGPYNEQFF
-	TRBV3-1/TRBV3-2	TRBJ2-7	-	TGTGCCAGCAGCCAAATGCTAGCCCACGAGCAGTACTTC	CASSQMLAHEQYF
-	TRBV21-1	TRBJ1-2	-	TGTGCCAGCAGCAGCAAGGGACAGGACGTTAACTATGGCTACACCTTC	CASSSKGQDVNYGYTF
TRBD1	TRBV6-1	TRBJ2-7	-	TGTGCCAGCAGTGAAGGACAGGGGGTTTACTACGAGCAGTACTTC	CASSEGQGVYYEQYF
TRBD2	TRBV11-2	TRBJ2-5	-	TGTGCCAGCAGCTTAGATCTAGCGGGAGGAGGAGAGACCCAGTACTTC	CASSLDLAGGGETQYF
-	TRBV4-3	TRBJ2-1	-	TGCGCCAGCAGCCAAGATGGGCCTCAGTGGCACAATGAGCAGTTCTTC	CASSQDGPQWHNEQFF
-	TRBV7-2	TRBJ2-7	-	TGTGCCAGCAGCTTGCGCAGGGCGAGCGAGCAGTACTTC	CASSLRRASEQYF
-	TRBV19	TRBJ2-1	-	TGTGCCAGTAGTATAAACAGCAATGAGCAGTTCTTC	CASSINSNEQFF
-	TRBV5-1	TRBJ2-2	-	TGCGCCAGCAGCTTGCGCGCGGGGTCCGGGGAGCTGTTTTTT	CASSLRAGSGELFF
TRBD1	TRBV10-3	TRBJ1-2	once	TGTGCCATCAGTGATGGGGGGACAGGGAAAGGCTACACCTTC	CAISDGGTGKGYTF
-	TRBV19	TRBJ1-4	-	TGTGCCAGTACGTTAGGGGGAGAAAAACTGTTTTTT	CASTLGGEKLFF
TRBD2	TRBV28	TRBJ2-7	-	TGTGCCAGCAGTTTGACTAGCGGGATCTACGAGCAGTACTTC	CASSLTSGIYEQYF
-	TRBV5-4	TRBJ2-3	-	TGTGCCAGCAGCTTGTCCCTCACAGATACGCAGTATTTT	CASSLSLTDTQYF
-	TRBV6-5	TRBJ2-5	-	TGTGCCAGCAGTTACGGGGGGAGAGGGCCGGGATGGGCCCAGTACTTC	CASSYGGRGPGWAQYF
-	TRBV5-8	TRBJ2-5	-	TGTGCCAGCAGCCACATGGGCGGGGGCTCAGAGACCCAGTACTTC	CASSHMGGGSETQYF
-	TRBV30	TRBJ1-3	-	TGTGCCTGGAGGCAAACTTCCTCTGGAAACACCATATATTTT	CAWRQTSSGNTIYF
-	TRBV30	TRBJ1-5	-	TGTGCCTGGAGCGGGACACATAATCAGCCCCAGCATTTT	CAWSGTHNQPQHF
-	TRBV4-3	TRBJ1-6	-	TGCGCCAGCAGCCAAGACTTCGGGCGGCAGGGAGGTTCACCCCTCCACTTT	CASSQDFGRQGGSPLHF
-	TRBV12-3/TRBV12-4	TRBJ1-4	once	TGTGCCAGCAGCCAGACAGACGAAAAACTGTTTTTT	CASSQTDEKLFF
TRBD2	TRBV10-3	TRBJ2-7	-	TGTGCCATCAGTGAGTCTGGGGGGGACTACGAGCAGTACTTC	CAISESGGDYEQYF
-	TRBV28	TRBJ1-2	once	TGTGCCAGCAGTTTACCCGGCTATGGCTACACCTTC	CASSLPGYGYTF
-	TRBV19	TRBJ2-5	-	TGTGCCAGTAGTATCCAGTACACACAAGAGACCCAGTACTTC	CASSIQYTQETQYF
-	TRBV20-1	TRBJ2-7	-	TGCAGTGCTAGTAAGACAGCACTCTACGAGCAGTACTTC	CSASKTALYEQYF
TRBD2	TRBV7-3	TRBJ2-3	-	TGTGCCAGCAGCTTCGGGGGTGGTAGCGGGAGCGCAAGCACAGATACGCAGTATTTT	CASSFGGGSGSASTDTQYF
-	TRBV7-9	TRBJ1-2	-	TGTGCCTTACAGGGTTTTCATAACTATGGCTACACCTTC	CALQGFHNYGYTF
-	TRBV30	TRBJ2-3	-	TGTGCCTGGAGCGCAGGGACTTCTGCTCAGACAGATACGCAGTATTTT	CAWSAGTSAQTDTQYF
TRBD2	TRBV11-2	TRBJ2-1	-	TGTGCCAGCAGCTTCGGGACTAGCGGGGGTGATGAGCAGTTCTTC	CASSFGTSGGDEQFF
TRBD2	TRBV18	TRBJ2-3	-	TGTGCCAGCTCACTCGGTAGCGGGAGAAAGCCGGATACGCAGTATTTT	CASSLGSGRKPDTQYF
-	TRBV5-1	TRBJ2-7	-	TGCGCCAGCAGCCCAATTGTGGGGGCCGGGAACGAGCAGTACTTC	CASSPIVGAGNEQYF
TRBD2	TRBV9	TRBJ2-3	-	TGTGCCAGCAGCCTTGCTCGCGGGAGGGCCCTAGGGGATACGCAGTATTTT	CASSLARGRALGDTQYF
-	TRBV3-1/TRBV3-2	TRBJ2-5	-	TGTGCCAGCAGCATTAGGACAACTAAAGAGACCCAGTACTTC	CASSIRTTKETQYF
-	TRBV5-1	TRBJ2-1	-	TGCGCCAGCAGCTTGGCCGACAGGGCCGGGGGTGAGCAGTTCTTC	CASSLADRAGGEQFF
TRBD2	TRBV11-3	TRBJ2-1	-	TGTGCCAGCAGCTCCAGGACTAGCGGATCCTACAATGAGCAGTTCTTC	CASSSRTSGSYNEQFF
-	TRBV7-3	TRBJ2-1	once	TGTGCCAGCAGCACGGACAGTAGCTCCTACAATGAGCAGTTCTTC	CASSTDSSSYNEQFF